This T cell receptor (beta chain) was sequenced during a study of cytomegalovirus exposure and HLA in healthy donors. Study results and caveats: The Asian-associated ancestry cluster reportedly had fewer N-insertions than the approximately 650-donor mean in a later analysis. For cytomegalovirus status, the classifier reportedly gave diagnoses with high specificity and sensitivity. A later examination showed that TCR association rates differed by HLA locus, with DRB1 most and HLA-C fewest.

In the PCR, 60 Vbeta and 13 Jbeta primers were used. The method was immunoSEQ multiplex PCR; TCRdb's version includes in-frame clones alone and lacks a portion of them. Of over 120,000 clones in the sample, around 80% were seen once. V was pared by 7 bases and J by 4 bases, with 8 bases of the junction left unmatched. The CDR3 has 14 residues. Germline V CDR1 and CDR2: MDHEN, SYDVKM. A remark on this clone: The antigen is undetermined.

The chain carries TRBV28 and TRBJ1-2; the match to TRBD1 covers 8 bases. The source material was PBMCs. The sequence derives from a man aged 30-40 years in good health and CMV-seropositive. In DNA, the CDR3 is TGTGCCAGCATCCCAGCTACAGGGGGCTATGGCTACACCTTC. Translated, it gives CASIPATGGYGYTF.